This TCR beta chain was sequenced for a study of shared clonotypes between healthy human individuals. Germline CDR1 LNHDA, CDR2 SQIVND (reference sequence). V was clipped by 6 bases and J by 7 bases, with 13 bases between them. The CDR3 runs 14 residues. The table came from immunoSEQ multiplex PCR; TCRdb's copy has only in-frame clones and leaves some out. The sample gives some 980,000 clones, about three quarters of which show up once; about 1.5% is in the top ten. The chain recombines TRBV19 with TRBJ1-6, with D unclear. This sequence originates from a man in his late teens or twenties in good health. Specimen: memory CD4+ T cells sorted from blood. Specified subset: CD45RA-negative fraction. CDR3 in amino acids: CASSLGEVNSPLHF. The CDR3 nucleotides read TGTGCCAGTAGCCTCGGGGAGGTCAATTCACCCCTCCACTTT.